This T cell receptor beta chain appears in the sequencing data of a study of blood T cell repertoires in COVID-19. Generated by immunoSEQ multiplex PCR, the TCRdb table keeps only in-frame clones and is missing some. The profile shows 250,000 or so clones, approximately 84% of them singletons. Germline V lookup: CDR1 LGHDT, CDR2 YNNKEL (reference sequence). V was pared by 0 bases and J by 4 bases, with 13 bases between. The CDR3 loop spans 16 amino acids. The sequence derives from a woman in her forties or fifties who had been exposed to COVID-19. The sequencing sample was made of PBMCs or T cells enriched from blood (not recorded which). The J gene is TRBJ2-1, the V gene TRBV3-1 (or the pseudogene TRBV3-2); the D gene is possibly TRBD2 (5 bases). The CDR3 sequence: CASSQDEPSPYNEQFF. The CDR3 DNA sequence: TGTGCCAGCAGCCAAGATGAGCCTAGCCCTTACAATGAGCAGTTCTTC.